The rows below give T cell receptor beta chains drawn from one sample of a study of blood T cell repertoires in COVID-19. The data were produced by immunoSEQ multiplex PCR, yet TCRdb's version contains in-frame clones alone and is incomplete. The table shows a few hundred thousand clones, with roughly 91% occurring only once. Material: PBMCs or T cells enriched from blood (not recorded which). These receptor sequences come from a man aged 18 to 29 who had recovered from COVID-19. Both conserved end residues are trimmed from each CDR3. Clone size, where shown, is once, few, many, or a class for clones that have expanded.

-	TRBV28	TRBJ1-5	ASSPLGRTNSNQPQH
-	TRBV19	TRBJ2-2	ASSYGQGGPLF
-	TRBV7-9	TRBJ2-6	ASSSPLAGSGANVLT
-	TRBV3-1/TRBV3-2	TRBJ2-5	ASSRGRGHQETQY
-	TRBV7-9	TRBJ2-5	ASGRGTGPEETQY
-	TRBV5-1	TRBJ2-3	ASSPRSIQYTDTQY
-	TRBV10-3	TRBJ2-7	ATFAGTGGYEQY
-	TRBV7-9	TRBJ1-1	ASTTGDSLSVTEAF
-	TRBV12-3/TRBV12-4	TRBJ2-3	ASIRRSTDTQY
-	TRBV12-3/TRBV12-4	TRBJ1-2	ASSPRQGGGYT
-	TRBV27	TRBJ2-1	ASWRGRTYNEQF
-	TRBV28	TRBJ1-6	ASSLLGGGMSSPLH
-	TRBV24-1	TRBJ2-1	ATSDSPGQGLF
-	TRBV28	TRBJ1-6	ASRGASPLH
-	TRBV11-2	TRBJ2-1	ASSLAGGPYNEQF
-	TRBV18	TRBJ1-1	ASSPETGGASLAF
-	TRBV7-9	TRBJ2-7	ASSFIAEGHYEQY
-	TRBV6-5	TRBJ1-2	ASSQARAGGGYT
-	TRBV6-1	TRBJ2-7	ASSDLSFGPYEQY
-	TRBV5-5	TRBJ2-5	ASSSGQLETQY
-	TRBV5-1	TRBJ2-1	ASSTTGGTYNEQF
-	TRBV4-1	TRBJ1-6	ASGRPRGSSYNSPLH
-	TRBV5-1	TRBJ2-3	ASSPRTSGYTDTQY
-	TRBV18	TRBJ2-5	ASSPPGAIQETQY
-	TRBV2	TRBJ1-3	ASRGQLISGNTIY
-	TRBV16	TRBJ2-7	ASSQSWGPGYEQY
-	TRBV27	TRBJ2-1	ASSDVGLGNEQF
-	TRBV5-1	TRBJ1-5	ASSLGQGDQPQH
once	TRBV5-5	TRBJ1-1	ASSSPMNTEAF
-	TRBV29-1	TRBJ1-3	SVVSGTSGNTIY